This TCR beta chain is from a study of graft-versus-host responses after intestinal transplantation. Study-level points and caveats: Investigators detected GvH clones in recipient marrow, with some emerging earlier in ileum or blood.

This clone appeared a single time. Method: immunoSEQ multiplex PCR; TCRdb's copy keeps in-frame clones and lacks some. The sample records around 19,000 clones, roughly a third being singletons. Per the germline V gene, CDR1 is MNHEY and CDR2 is SVGAGI. Between the trimmed V and J ends, which lost 5 bases and 6 bases, there was a span of 8 bases. This CDR3 contains 12 residues. The V and J genes are TRBV6-5 and TRBJ1-5; D is perhaps TRBD1 (5 bases). The receptor's source is a human patient who was an organ donor for intestinal transplantation. The sample consisted of alloreactive CD4+ T cells from a mixed lymphocyte reaction culture, taken before transplantation. The sample's subset: CFSE-low proliferating T cells sorted from approximately 6-day pre-transplant mixed lymphocyte reaction (GvH or HvG direction). The CDR3 is CASSPRVQPQHF. CDR3 coding DNA: TGTGCCAGCAGTCCCAGGGTTCAGCCCCAGCATTTT.